This TCR beta chain was sequenced in a study of neoadjuvant anti-PD-1 for oral cavity cancer. Study-wide background: Patients without progression got a fourth dose around day 43. Study results and caveats: Treg/Th17 ratio rose with pretreatment blood and fell with post-treatment tumor TCRbeta clonality.

V lost 4 bases and J lost 4, with 18 bases in between. The CDR3 length is 16 residues. Per germline, CDR1 SGHNT and CDR2 YYREEE (reference sequence). These oral cavity squamous cell carcinomas were HPV-negative and locally advanced. The method was immunoSEQ multiplex PCR; TCRdb's version includes in-frame clones alone and lacks a portion of them. Of over 80,000 clones in the sample, less than 85% were seen once. In regard to this clone: What it binds is not known.

This clonotype was obtained from a person between 40 and 79 years old with oral cavity squamous cell carcinoma. The specimen comprised PBMCs, sampled before nivolumab (anti-PD-1) treatment. The V and J genes are TRBV5-4 and TRBJ1-3; possibly TRBD1 for D (5 bases). The CDR3 loop reads CASSPGGAPSGNTIYF. The CDR3 bases are TGTGCCAGCAGCCCCGGTGGGGCCCCTTCAGGAAACACCATATATTTT.